This passage covers 32 T cell receptor beta chains from one sample sequenced in a study of T cells in tuberculosis (dated 2018 in TCRdb). The library was generated by the immunoSEQ multiplex PCR assay. Entries here come from immuneACCESS through TCRdb and include only in-frame sequences with V and J called. Some clones fail to appear in such tables; in the studies checked, an unresolved V gene covers under half of the shortfall, and the cause of the remainder is unknown. The sample table contains more than 35,000 clones; only one count was recorded for over 90% of them. The top ten hold around 7% of the sample. The specimen was PBMCs. Every receptor here comes from a donor aged 10-29 years with latent tuberculosis or without tuberculosis infection.

V and J are TRBV27 and TRBJ2-7, with a weak D call TRBD1 (6 bases). Germline-derived CDR1 and CDR2 are MNHEY and SMNVEV (reference sequence). The CDR3 contains 13 residues. V gave up 6 bases and J gave up 1 base, with 10 bases separating them. The CDR3 reads CASRDSYSYEQYF. In DNA, the CDR3 is TGTGCCAGCAGGGACAGTTATTCCTACGAGCAGTACTTC.

The rearrangement uses TRBV6-5 and TRBJ1-1; D possibly corresponds to TRBD1 (6 bases). Trimming shortened V by 4 bases and J by 7 bases, and 19 bases separated the two germline ends. This CDR3 region has 15 residues. Germline values: CDR1 MNHEY, CDR2 SVGAGI. The CDR3 nucleotides read TGTGCCAGCAGTTCCCGGACAGCCAGGGGCATTGAAGCTTTCTTT. Residues: CASSSRTARGIEAFF.

V and J are TRBV7-2 and TRBJ2-6; 7 positions agree with TRBD1. Looked up from germline, CDR1 is SGHTA and CDR2 is FQGNSA. The CDR3 runs to 15 residues. Germline trimming cut 6 bases from V and 0 bases from J; bases unmatched to any gene: 2. CDR3 amino acids: CASRGDSSGANVLTF. Written as DNA, the CDR3 is TGTGCCAGCAGGGGGGACAGCTCTGGGGCCAACGTCCTGACTTTC.

DNA of the CDR3: TGTGCCAGTAGTACCACACGACAGGGGACCTCTGGGGCCAACGTCCTGACTTTC. This encodes CASSTTRQGTSGANVLTF. The chain joins TRBV19 to TRBJ2-6; 8 bases map to TRBD1. Germline values: CDR1 LNHDA, CDR2 SQIVND (reference sequence). The CDR3 consists of 18 residues. Trimming at V came to 4 bases and at J to 0 bases, leaving 8 bases not matched to a gene.

The genes are TRBV27 and TRBJ1-2, with 10 bases aligning to TRBD1. V lost 3 bases to trimming and J lost 3 bases; unmatched junction nucleotides: 4. The CDR3 spans 15 residues. Germline V CDR1 and CDR2: MNHEY, SMNVEV (reference sequence). The CDR3 loop reads CASSLTGGAHYGYTF. The CDR3 DNA is TGTGCCAGCAGTTTGACAGGGGGCGCCCACTATGGCTACACCTTC.

The rearrangement links TRBV19 to TRBJ2-3; 9 bases are a match to TRBD2. V was pared by 4 bases and J by 1 base, with 3 bases of the junction left unmatched. This CDR3 contains 15 residues. CDR1 is LNHDA and CDR2 is SQIVND in the germline V gene (reference sequence). CDR3 amino acids: CASSNSGSRTDTQYF. The CDR3 nucleotides read TGTGCCAGTAGTAATAGCGGGAGCCGCACAGATACGCAGTATTTT.

The genes are TRBV5-1 and TRBJ2-7; 13 bases align to TRBD2. The CDR3 consists of 18 residues. The ends lost 4 bases at V and 4 bases at J; junction bases unmatched: 14. Germline CDR1 and CDR2: SGHRS and YFSETQ. The CDR3 spells CASSQGTSGARVIYEQYF. Written as DNA, the CDR3 is TGCGCCAGCAGCCAGGGGACTAGCGGGGCTCGTGTTATTTACGAGCAGTACTTC.

The V call is TRBV5-6, the J call TRBJ1-5; 10 bases fit TRBD1. Trimming cost V 0 bases and J 5 bases; bases outside gene matches: 2. This CDR3 spans 15 amino acids. Germline assignment: CDR1 SGHDT and CDR2 YYEEEE. As DNA, the CDR3 is TGTGCCAGCAGCTTGGGACAGGGGGCCGATCAGCCCCAGCATTTT. Its translation is CASSLGQGADQPQHF. Variable domain in full (rest from reference TRBV5-6 and TRBJ1-5): DAGVTQSPTHLIKTRGQQVTLRCSPKSGHDTVSWYQQALGQGPQFIFQYYEEEERQRGNFPDRFSGHQFPNYSSELNVNALLLGDSALYLCASSLGQGADQPQHFGDGTRLSIL.

The chain has TRBV6-5 and TRBJ2-7; perhaps TRBD1 as D (6 bases). V lost 3 bases to trimming and J lost 3 bases, with 15 bases between them. The CDR3 has 15 residues. In germline, CDR1 is MNHEY, CDR2 SVGAGI. The CDR3 loop is CASSYAGTPNYEQYF. CDR3 in DNA: TGTGCCAGCAGTTATGCTGGGACACCTAACTACGAGCAGTACTTC.

The rearrangement links TRBV11-2 to TRBJ2-3, with 8 bases identical to TRBD1. The CDR3 loop spans 15 amino acids. The germline V gene encodes CDR1 SGHAT and CDR2 FQNNGV. The V gene end was trimmed by 3 bases and the J gene end by 5 bases; junction bases not matched to a gene: 7. CDR3 protein: CASSFQDRVGDTQYF. CDR3 bases: TGTGCCAGCAGCTTCCAGGACAGGGTGGGAGATACGCAGTATTTT.

V usage is TRBV7-8 and J usage is TRBJ1-1; tentatively, D is TRBD1 (5 bases). Germline V gene sequence: CDR1 SGHVS, CDR2 FQNEAQ. This CDR3 contains 14 residues. Trimming took off 7 bases at V and 1 base at J, with 13 bases between the two ends. The DNA of the CDR3 is TGTGCCAGCACACCCGGACAAGCGAACACTGAAGCTTTCTTT. It specifies CASTPGQANTEAFF.

The chain uses TRBV4-1 and TRBJ2-7; D is possibly TRBD1 (6 bases). Per the germline V gene, CDR1 is MGHRA and CDR2 is YSYEKL. Between the trimmed V and J ends, which lost 7 bases and 1 base, there was a span of 17 bases. This CDR3 contains 15 residues. The CDR3 nucleotides read TGCGCCAGCACCCCATACAGGGATTCTTCCTACGAGCAGTACTTC. Its translation: CASTPYRDSSYEQYF.

The chain combines TRBV7-6 with TRBJ2-1; D might be TRBD2 (5 bases). The V and J ends lost 2 bases and 8 bases respectively, with 10 bases between them. CDR1 is SGHVS and CDR2 is FNYEAQ in the germline V gene. The CDR3 is 13 residues long. CDR3 nucleotides: TGTGCCAGCAGCTTATACAGAGCGGATGAGCAGTTCTTC. Translated, it gives CASSLYRADEQFF.

V is TRBV25-1 and J is TRBJ1-3; unclear D gene. Germline-derived CDR1 and CDR2 are MGHDK and SYGVNS. The CDR3 extends over 15 amino acids. With 4 bases removed from V and 0 bases from J, the gap between germline ends came to 10 bases. The CDR3 here is CASSVLSGSGNTIYF. CDR3 coding DNA: TGTGCCAGCAGTGTTTTATCGGGCTCTGGAAACACCATATATTTT.

The J gene is TRBJ1-2, the V gene TRBV4-1; TRBD1 aligns across 8 bases. V dropped 4 bases and J dropped 7; count of bases not matched to a gene: 11. CDR1 and CDR2 (germline): MGHRA, YSYEKL. The CDR3 has 15 amino acids. CDR3 bases: TGCGCCAGCAGCCCAGGGGGCTTGACAGGTGGTGGCTACACCTTC. Translation: CASSPGGLTGGGYTF.

The chain couples TRBV7-9 to TRBJ2-1, with a possible D match to TRBD2 (5 bases). V lost 8 bases, J lost 3 bases, and 20 bases lay in between. Germline V gene sequence: CDR1 SEHNR, CDR2 FQNEAQ (reference sequence). The length of the CDR3 is 16 residues. CDR3 sequence (DNA): TGTGCCAGCTCTAGGTGGCTAGCATACGACTACAATGAGCAGTTCTTC. It yields the protein CASSRWLAYDYNEQFF. Together with reference TRBV7-9 and TRBJ2-1, the CDR3 gives the full variable domain: DTGVSQNPRHKITKRGQNVTFRCDPISEHNRLYWYRQTLGQGPEFLTYFQNEAQLEKSRLLSDRFSAERPKGSFSTLEIQRTEQGDSAMYLCASSRWLAYDYNEQFFGPGTRLTVL.

The chain couples TRBV11-2 to TRBJ2-5; 7 positions match TRBD1. The CDR3 is 14 amino acids. Germline values: CDR1 SGHAT, CDR2 FQNNGV. The trim removed 5 bases at V and 3 bases at J, leaving 6 bases unmatched. This CDR3 is CASSTHRGKETQYF. CDR3 in DNA: TGTGCCAGCAGCACGCACAGGGGCAAAGAGACCCAGTACTTC.

The chain employs TRBV7-3 and TRBJ2-2; 9 bases agree with TRBD1. Looked up from germline, CDR1 is SGHTA and CDR2 is FQGTGA. This CDR3 is built from 14 residues. The ends lost 7 bases at V and 7 bases at J; junction bases unmatched: 7. CDR3 residues: CASKPDRGGGELFF. CDR3 sequence (DNA): TGTGCCAGCAAACCGGACAGGGGCGGCGGGGAGCTGTTTTTT.

The chain combines TRBV11-2 with TRBJ2-7; 9 bases map to TRBD2. V dropped 1 base and J dropped 5; count of bases not matched to a gene: 12. The length of the CDR3 is 17 residues. The germline gives CDR1 SGHAT, CDR2 FQNNGV. This CDR3 reads CASSLGVQREELNEQYF. DNA of the CDR3: TGTGCCAGCAGCTTAGGTGTCCAGCGGGAGGAACTGAACGAGCAGTACTTC.

CDR3 DNA sequence: TGTGCCAGCAGTTACCTGGGGCGCGAGCAGTACTTC. Translation: CASSYLGREQYF. V is TRBV6-5 and J is TRBJ2-7; D is perhaps TRBD1 (5 bases). This CDR3 contains 12 residues. The germline V gene encodes CDR1 MNHEY and CDR2 SVGAGI. Trimming cost V 2 bases and J 6 bases, with 8 bases left between them.

The genes are TRBV5-8 and TRBJ1-1; 7 bases agree with TRBD1. This CDR3 contains 14 residues. V dropped 3 bases and J dropped 1; count of bases not matched to a gene: 3. CDR1 is SGHTS, CDR2 YDEGEE, per germline. The CDR3 loop is CASSSGQPNTEAFF. DNA for the CDR3: TGTGCCAGCAGCTCGGGACAGCCGAACACTGAAGCTTTCTTT.

The gene calls are TRBV2 and TRBJ1-1; D call uncertain. Trimming took 6 bases from V and 5 from J, leaving 13 bases between them. This CDR3 has 13 residues. CDR1 and CDR2 (germline): SNHLY, FYNNEI. CDR3 sequence (DNA): TGTGCCAGCAGGGCTGACCCCGGGACTGAAGCTTTCTTT. Translated, it gives CASRADPGTEAFF. The variable domain in full, completed from reference TRBV2 and TRBJ1-1, reads EPEVTQTPSHQVTQMGQEVILRCVPISNHLYFYWYRQILGQKVEFLVSFYNNEISEKSEIFDDQFSVERPDGSNFTLKIRSTKLEDSAMYFCASRADPGTEAFFGQGTRLTVV.

The chain couples TRBV7-2 to TRBJ2-1; 12 positions agree with TRBD2. CDR1 SGHTA and CDR2 FQGNSA come from the germline V gene. Losses at the gene ends were 7 bases for V and 8 bases for J; bases not matched to a gene: 21. There are 19 residues in the CDR3. The CDR3 coding sequence is TGTGCCAGCACCAATCAAGGGTGGAGACTAGCGGGAGAGCGATATGAGCAGTTCTTC. It encodes CASTNQGWRLAGERYEQFF.

The chain has TRBV6-1 and TRBJ2-1, with a possible D match to TRBD1 (5 bases). This CDR3 region has 15 residues. Germline V lookup: CDR1 MNHNS, CDR2 SASEGT. Trimming left V 9 bases short and J 0 bases short, with 15 bases between. The DNA for the CDR3 is TGTGCCAGTCTCCGAACCAGGGACTCCTACAATGAGCAGTTCTTC. It is translated as CASLRTRDSYNEQFF.

The rearrangement links TRBV6-5 to TRBJ1-2; D uncertain. CDR3 length: 13 amino acids. V lost 7 bases and J 4 bases, leaving 13 bases between the germline ends. The germline V gene has CDR1 MNHEY and CDR2 SVGAGI. The CDR3 spells CASTQETGYGYTF. CDR3 coding DNA: TGTGCCAGCACCCAAGAGACTGGCTATGGCTACACCTTC.

The chain combines TRBV7-9 with TRBJ1-1; 8 bases are a match to TRBD1. This CDR3 is built from 15 residues. Germline assignment: CDR1 SEHNR and CDR2 FQNEAQ (reference sequence). V lost 1 base, J lost 3 bases, and 4 bases stayed unmatched. CDR3 in DNA: TGTGCCAGCAGCTTAGTTCAGGGGGCATACACTGAAGCTTTCTTT. Translation gives CASSLVQGAYTEAFF.

The rearrangement joins TRBV7-9 to TRBJ2-5, with D perhaps TRBD2 (6 bases). Germline CDR1 is SEHNR and CDR2 is FQNEAQ (reference sequence). Trimming cost V 5 bases and J 4 bases, with 20 bases left between them. CDR3 length equals 16 residues. The CDR3 here is CASSPKEGGFGETQYF. The CDR3 coding sequence is TGTGCCAGCAGCCCCAAGGAGGGAGGATTTGGAGAGACCCAGTACTTC.

The rearrangement joins TRBV7-8 to TRBJ1-3; D perhaps matches TRBD1 (6 bases). Per the germline V gene, CDR1 is SGHVS and CDR2 is FQNEAQ. CDR3 length: 15 amino acids. V shed 5 bases and J shed 3 bases, with 14 bases lying between them. The CDR3 loop is CASSRNRVFGNTIYF. As DNA, the CDR3 is TGTGCCAGCAGCCGTAACAGGGTTTTTGGAAACACCATATATTTT. Full variable domain (missing parts from reference TRBV7-8 and TRBJ1-3): GAGVSQSPRYKVAKRGQDVALRCDPISGHVSLFWYQQALGQGPEFLTYFQNEAQLDKSGLPSDRFFAERPEGSVSTLKIQRTQQEDSAVYLCASSRNRVFGNTIYFGEGSWLTVV.

The chain recombines TRBV9 with TRBJ1-4; 8 positions match TRBD1. Germline lookup yields CDR1 SGDLS and CDR2 YYNGEE. The CDR3 runs 16 residues. J gave up 4 bases and V 0 bases, and 5 bases lay outside the gene matches. CDR3 sequence (DNA): TGTGCCAGCAGCGTAGGGACAGGGCAGGGTAATGAAAAACTGTTTTTT. This gives the protein CASSVGTGQGNEKLFF.

The chain employs TRBV25-1 and TRBJ2-2; 9 nucleotides align to TRBD1. Germline trimming cut 8 bases from V and 3 bases from J; bases unmatched to any gene: 7. The CDR3 contains 15 residues. In germline, CDR1 is MGHDK, CDR2 SYGVNS. The CDR3 coding sequence is TGTGCCAGCTCTAGACAGGGGGTGGACACCGGGGAGCTGTTTTTT. The encoded protein is CASSRQGVDTGELFF.

The CDR3 sequence: CASSIDRANTEAFF. CDR3 in DNA: TGTGCCAGTAGTATAGACAGGGCTAACACTGAAGCTTTCTTT. The V call is TRBV19, the J call TRBJ1-1; D is perhaps TRBD1 (5 bases). Germline V gene sequence: CDR1 LNHDA, CDR2 SQIVND (reference sequence). The CDR3 extends over 14 amino acids. Trimming took off 0 bases at V and 2 bases at J, with 7 bases between the two ends.

The rearrangement joins TRBV11-2 to TRBJ1-1; possible D gene TRBD1, 5 bases. V was clipped by 4 bases and J by 4 bases, with 10 bases between them. Germline V gene sequence: CDR1 SGHAT, CDR2 FQNNGV. The CDR3 consists of 13 residues. Here the CDR3 reads CASSYPDITEAFF. CDR3 nucleotides: TGTGCCAGCAGCTATCCGGACATCACTGAAGCTTTCTTT.